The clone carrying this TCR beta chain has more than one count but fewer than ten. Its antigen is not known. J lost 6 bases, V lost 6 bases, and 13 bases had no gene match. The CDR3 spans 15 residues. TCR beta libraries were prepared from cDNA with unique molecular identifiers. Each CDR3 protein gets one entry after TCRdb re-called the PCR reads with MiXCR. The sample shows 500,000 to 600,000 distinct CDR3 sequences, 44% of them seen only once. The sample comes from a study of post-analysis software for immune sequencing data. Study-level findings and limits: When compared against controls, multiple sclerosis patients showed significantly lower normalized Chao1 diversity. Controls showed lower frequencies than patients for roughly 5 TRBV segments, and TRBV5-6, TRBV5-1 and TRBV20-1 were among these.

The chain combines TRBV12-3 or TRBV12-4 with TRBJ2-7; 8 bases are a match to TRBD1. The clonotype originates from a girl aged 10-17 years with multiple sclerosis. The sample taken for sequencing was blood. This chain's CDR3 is CASRPRQGSAGEQYF. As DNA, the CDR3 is TGTGCCAGCAGGCCTCGACAGGGGTCGGCCGGCGAGCAGTACTTC.